This passage covers 12 T cell receptor beta chains from one sample sequenced in a study of shared clonotypes between healthy human individuals. Some clones are missing from TCRdb's copy, which holds only in-frame ones; the method was immunoSEQ multiplex PCR. Here the sample spans a few million clones, around 90% being singletons. The sample comprised naive CD4+ T cells sorted from blood. Subset indicated: CD45RA+ positively selected. All receptors derive from a man younger than 35 in good health.

This chain links TRBV4-1 with TRBJ1-2, with TRBD1 matching over 10 bases. This CDR3 comprises 16 residues. J gave up 4 bases and V 0 bases, and 5 bases lay outside the gene matches. The germline V gene has CDR1 MGHRA and CDR2 YSYEKL. The CDR3 DNA is TGCGCCAGCAGCCAAGATAGGGGACAGGGGATCTATGGCTACACCTTC. Residues: CASSQDRGQGIYGYTF.

The sample holds one count of this clone. The V call is TRBV11-3, the J call TRBJ2-7; 8 bases match TRBD1. The CDR3 runs 15 residues. Germline assignment: CDR1 SGHNT and CDR2 YENEEA. The junction had 7 bases not matched to a gene; V was cut back by 1 base and J by 5 bases. The CDR3 reads CASSLAQGAIHEQYF. The DNA of the CDR3 is TGTGCCAGCAGCTTAGCGCAGGGGGCAATCCACGAGCAGTACTTC.

This chain joins TRBV6-1 and TRBJ2-1, with D maybe TRBD2 (5 bases). This CDR3 has 13 amino acids. Germline V gene lookup returns CDR1 MNHNS and CDR2 SASEGT. In DNA form, the CDR3 reads TGTGCAGCTCGCCGAGGGTTATACAATGAGCAGTTCTTC. Translating it yields CAARRGLYNEQFF.

The chain links TRBV19 to TRBJ2-1; D ambiguous. Germline lookup yields CDR1 LNHDA and CDR2 SQIVND (reference sequence). This CDR3 is 14 amino acids long. The germline V and J ends were trimmed by 3 bases and 7 bases, with 13 bases remaining between them. CDR3 sequence: CASSINFALNEQFF. The CDR3 DNA reads TGTGCCAGTAGTATTAACTTCGCGCTAAATGAGCAGTTCTTC. The full variable domain, completed using reference TRBV19 and TRBJ2-1, is DGGITQSPKYLFRKEGQNVTLSCEQNLNHDAMYWYRQDPGQGLRLIYYSQIVNDFQKGDIAEGYSVSREKKESFPLTVTSAQKNPTAFYLCASSINFALNEQFFGPGTRLTVL.

The chain links TRBV9 to TRBJ2-7, with D possibly matching TRBD2 (7 bases). Deletions cut 6 bases from V and 6 bases from J, with 16 bases between. The CDR3 consists of 13 residues. Germline lookup yields CDR1 SGDLS and CDR2 YYNGEE. As DNA, the CDR3 is TGTGCCAGCACCGGGGGGCCATCCGGCGAGCAGTACTTC. Amino acid sequence: CASTGGPSGEQYF. Complete variable domain (other parts from reference TRBV9 and TRBJ2-7): DSGVTQTPKHLITATGQRVTLRCSPRSGDLSVYWYQQSLDQGLQFLIQYYNGEERAKGNILERFSAQQFPDLHSELNLSSLELGDSALYFCASTGGPSGEQYFGPGTRLTVT.

This sequence joins TRBV13 and TRBJ1-1; a weak D match, TRBD1 (5 bases). The V end lost 4 bases, the J end lost 0 bases, and 15 bases lay between the germline ends. CDR3 length: 16 amino acids. Germline V CDR1 and CDR2: PRHDT, FYEKMQ (reference sequence). CDR3 region: CASSSYGASMNTEAFF. DNA for the CDR3: TGTGCCAGCAGCTCATACGGGGCTTCCATGAACACTGAAGCTTTCTTT.

The chain links TRBV25-1 to TRBJ2-1; a possible D gene is TRBD1 (6 bases). CDR3 length: 14 amino acids. Germline CDR1 and CDR2: MGHDK and SYGVNS. Trimming shortened V by 3 bases and J by 15 bases, and 21 bases separated the two germline ends. CDR3 in DNA: TGTGCCAGCAGTGAGACAGGTTGGGTCGGTTCGGGGTTCTTC. This translates into CASSETGWVGSGFF.

V and J are TRBV11-3 and TRBJ2-3; tentative D call: TRBD2 (6 bases). Between the trimmed V and J ends, which lost 3 bases and 4 bases, there was a span of 8 bases. The CDR3 has 13 residues. Germline lookup yields CDR1 SGHNT and CDR2 YENEEA. In nucleotides, the CDR3 is TGTGCCAGCAGCTTCGGGGGATCAGATACGCAGTATTTT. Amino acids: CASSFGGSDTQYF.

The rearrangement joins TRBV4-1 to TRBJ2-2; 7 bases are shared with TRBD1. CDR1 MGHRA and CDR2 YSYEKL come from the germline V gene. The CDR3 spans 17 residues. The V segment lost 4 bases and the J segment 4 bases; nucleotides outside the gene matches: 12. The CDR3 sequence: CASSLKKGAMSTGELFF. The DNA for the CDR3 is TGCGCCAGCAGCCTGAAGAAGGGGGCGATGAGCACCGGGGAGCTGTTTTTT.

In nucleotides, the CDR3 is TGCGCCAGCAGCCAAGATCCGAGCTCCTACGAGCAGTACTTC. Translation gives CASSQDPSSYEQYF. V usage is TRBV4-3 and J usage is TRBJ2-7; no clear D. CDR1 and CDR2 from the germline V gene are LGHNA and YSLEER. The CDR3 extends over 14 amino acids. Between the trimmed V and J ends, which lost 0 bases and 0 bases, there was a span of 6 bases.

The J gene is TRBJ2-5, the V gene TRBV6-1; 9 bases are shared with TRBD1. Germline values: CDR1 MNHNS, CDR2 SASEGT. The CDR3 is 15 residues long. J was trimmed by 5 bases and V by 5 bases; bases with no gene match: 9. In DNA, the CDR3 is TGTGCCAGCAGTCTCCGGGACAGGGTGTTTGAGACCCAGTACTTC. This translates into CASSLRDRVFETQYF.

The J gene is TRBJ1-3, the V gene TRBV4-1; D is perhaps TRBD1 (5 bases). Germline CDR1 MGHRA, CDR2 YSYEKL. V was cut by 4 bases and J by 3 bases, with 10 bases left in between. CDR3 length: 14 amino acids. CDR3 in amino acids: CASSRGTGGNTIYF. The CDR3 DNA reads TGCGCCAGCAGCCGAGGGACGGGTGGAAACACCATATATTTT.